Listed here are 30 T cell receptor beta chains from one sample, sequenced in a study of T cells after yellow fever vaccination. TCRdb analysed the 5' RACE reads with MiXCR anew, one entry per CDR3 protein. The sample yields about 510,000 distinct CDR3 sequences, 20% to 25% seen once. The sample here was PBMCs, taken roughly 23 days after the first yellow fever vaccination. The receptors originated from a man aged 18 to 35 who received the YFV17D yellow fever vaccine.

This sequence joins TRBV11-2 and TRBJ1-6, with 9 bases fitting TRBD1. The germline V gene encodes CDR1 SGHAT and CDR2 FQNNGV. V lost 0 bases to trimming and J lost 4 bases; unmatched junction nucleotides: 4. This CDR3 has 17 amino acids. The CDR3 DNA is TGTGCCAGCAGCTTAGAGGGTGACAGGGGGTATAATTCACCCCTCCACTTT. It specifies CASSLEGDRGYNSPLHF.

J is TRBJ2-7 and V is TRBV5-6, with 9 bases aligning to TRBD1. V was pared by 4 bases and J by 7 bases, with 9 bases of the junction left unmatched. Germline V CDR1 and CDR2: SGHDT, YYEEEE. The CDR3 is 14 amino acids. CDR3 coding DNA: TGTGCCAGCAGCACAAGGACAGGGGTGAATGAGCAGTACGTC. It translates to CASSTRTGVNEQYV.

This clonotype was picked up a small number of times. The chain links TRBV24-1 to TRBJ2-1; D not certain. The germline V gene encodes CDR1 KGHDR and CDR2 SFDVKD. The CDR3 totals 13 residues. V lost 2 bases and J 9 bases, leaving 10 bases between the germline ends. The CDR3 DNA sequence: TGTGCCACCAGTGATTACCCGAGAGGTGAGCAGTTCTTC. It codes for CATSDYPRGEQFF.

This sequence joins TRBV27 and TRBJ2-7, with D unclear. V dropped 5 bases and J dropped 0 bases, with 14 bases sitting between them. Germline V gene data show CDR1 as MNHEY and CDR2 as SMNVEV (reference sequence). The length of the CDR3 is 15 residues. The CDR3 DNA reads TGTGCCAGCAGTAGTACTCCCACCCCCTCCTACGAGCAGTACTTC. Its translation is CASSSTPTPSYEQYF.

The chain is built from TRBV9 and TRBJ2-7; D gene unclear. Germline V lookup: CDR1 SGDLS, CDR2 YYNGEE. The V end was cut by 0 bases, the J end by 6 bases, with 7 bases between. CDR3 size: 12 residues. CDR3 coding DNA: TGTGCCAGCAGCGTAGCTTTGGGCGAGCAGTACTTC. This codes for CASSVALGEQYF.

The chain recombines TRBV11-2 with TRBJ2-7; 9 bases are shared with TRBD1. Trimming removed 2 bases from V and 6 bases from J; junction bases left unmatched: 5. Germline CDR1 SGHAT, CDR2 FQNNGV. The CDR3 loop spans 14 amino acids. This CDR3 is CASSLTGGLVEQYF. DNA for the CDR3: TGTGCCAGCAGCTTAACAGGGGGCCTTGTCGAGCAGTACTTC.

This clonotype has a handful of counts. The chain employs TRBV6-1 and TRBJ1-6; TRBD1 agrees at 8 bases. Trimming cost V 6 bases and J 0 bases; bases outside gene matches: 4. CDR1 and CDR2 from the germline V gene are MNHNS and SASEGT. The CDR3 is 16 amino acids. DNA for the CDR3: TGTGCCAGCAGCCTCGGACAGGGCTCCTATAATTCACCCCTCCACTTT. It translates to CASSLGQGSYNSPLHF.

This clonotype has more than one count but fewer than ten. The rearrangement links TRBV7-2 to TRBJ1-4; D gene unclear. Germline CDR1 SGHTA, CDR2 FQGNSA. V gave up 3 bases and J gave up 5 bases, with 7 bases separating them. This CDR3 comprises 13 residues. CDR3 residues: CASSFNQNEKLFF. The CDR3 DNA reads TGTGCCAGCAGCTTCAACCAAAATGAAAAACTGTTTTTT.

This clonotype was seen more than once but under ten times. The genes are TRBV7-2 and TRBJ2-2; D tentatively fits TRBD1 or TRBD2 (7 bases each). The CDR3 totals 16 residues. V lost 5 bases and J 4 bases, leaving 17 bases between the germline ends. Germline loops: CDR1 SGHTA, CDR2 FQGNSA. In nucleotides, the CDR3 is TGTGCCAGCAGCCCAAGGCCAGGGGGGGCCACCGGGGAGCTGTTTTTT. Translating it yields CASSPRPGGATGELFF.

The chain recombines TRBV5-1 with TRBJ2-7, with TRBD1 matching 7 bases. CDR1 is SGHRS and CDR2 is YFSETQ in the germline V gene. J gave up 0 bases and V 5 bases, and 8 bases lay outside the gene matches. The CDR3 spans 15 residues. DNA for the CDR3: TGCGCCAGCAGAACGGGACAGCCGAACTCCTACGAGCAGTACTTC. Translating it yields CASRTGQPNSYEQYF.

This sequence joins TRBV4-3 and TRBJ2-5; the D is unclear. In germline, CDR1 is LGHNA, CDR2 YSLEER. Trimming took off 0 bases at V and 4 bases at J, with 12 bases between the two ends. The CDR3 spans 15 residues. CDR3 DNA sequence: TGCGCCAGCAGCCAAGAGAAGGGCTGGGGAGAGACCCAGTACTTC. Translated, it gives CASSQEKGWGETQYF.

The V and J genes are TRBV20-1 and TRBJ1-1; D perhaps matches TRBD1 (5 bases). V lost 5 bases, J lost 6 bases, and 16 bases lay in between. Germline loops: CDR1 DFQATT, CDR2 SNEGSKA (reference sequence). This CDR3 spans 13 amino acids. The CDR3 DNA reads TGCAGTGCTCCCCGGGGAAGGGGCCCTGAAGCTTTCTTT. Its translation is CSAPRGRGPEAFF.

The CDR3 coding sequence is TGTGCCAGCAGCAAAGCACAGAACACTGAAGCTTTCTTT. Its translation is CASSKAQNTEAFF. The chain links TRBV21-1 to TRBJ1-1. TRBV21-1 is flagged as a pseudogene. The CDR3 extends over 13 amino acids.

In this sample, this clonotype turned up a few times. CDR3 sequence (DNA): TGTGCCAGCAGCTTGAGCGGGGTCCCCAGCGCAGATACGCAGTATTTT. Translation gives CASSLSGVPSADTQYF. This rearrangement joins TRBV5-6 to TRBJ2-3; 7 nucleotides line up with TRBD2. Losses at the gene ends were 1 base for V and 4 bases for J; bases not matched to a gene: 9. The CDR3 totals 16 residues. The germline V gene has CDR1 SGHDT and CDR2 YYEEEE.

This chain joins TRBV4-3 and TRBJ2-1; TRBD1 or TRBD2 may be the D gene (5 bases each). Germline V lookup: CDR1 LGHNA, CDR2 YSLEER. This CDR3 is built from 16 residues. The ends were cut back, 2 bases at V and 4 bases at J, with 15 bases in the middle. CDR3 region: CASSQKRGVGYNEQFF. The CDR3 DNA reads as TGCGCCAGCAGCCAAAAGAGGGGAGTCGGGTACAATGAGCAGTTCTTC.

This clonotype was seen repeatedly, ten times or more. The chain uses TRBV7-2 and TRBJ2-1; D is possibly TRBD2 (5 bases). CDR3 length: 14 residues. Germline loops: CDR1 SGHTA, CDR2 FQGNSA. V lost 5 bases, J lost 8 bases, and 16 bases lay in between. The CDR3 region is CASSQNRDYHEQFF. CDR3 bases: TGTGCCAGCAGCCAGAACCGGGATTATCATGAGCAGTTCTTC.

Note on this clonotype: One end of the junction varies from germline; a read error may be responsible. The chain carries TRBV29-1 and TRBJ1-2, with TRBD1 matching over 7 bases. This CDR3 region has 14 residues. In germline, CDR1 is SQVTM, CDR2 ANQGSEA. The CDR3 loop reads CSFEKGARGYGYTF. CDR3 DNA sequence: TGCAGCTTTGAGAAGGGGGCCCGGGGCTATGGCTACACCTTC.

This clonotype was seen only a few times. The chain links TRBV20-1 to TRBJ1-2, with D unclear. The germline V gene has CDR1 DFQATT and CDR2 SNEGSKA (reference sequence). V lost 5 bases and J 4 bases, leaving 11 bases between the germline ends. The CDR3 sequence is 12 residues long. CDR3 in DNA: TGCAGTGCTCCCGACACCTCCTATGGCTACACCTTC. It translates to CSAPDTSYGYTF.

This clonotype turned up a few times. The rearrangement links TRBV10-2 to TRBJ2-5; 11 bases align to TRBD2. V lost 6 bases, J lost 8 bases, and 5 bases stayed unmatched. Germline values: CDR1 WSHSY, CDR2 SAAADI. The CDR3 has 13 amino acids. Written as DNA, the CDR3 is TGCGCCAGCAGCACTGGACTAGCGGGCACCCAGTACTTC. Its protein is CASSTGLAGTQYF.

The sample holds a few counts of this clonotype. The V call is TRBV29-1, the J call TRBJ2-1; D might be TRBD1 (6 bases). The CDR3 extends over 13 amino acids. CDR1 SQVTM and CDR2 ANQGSEA come from the germline V gene. Trimming pared 2 bases from V and 7 bases from J, leaving 12 bases between. The chain's CDR3 is CSVEKTGSNEQFF. The CDR3 bases are TGCAGCGTTGAAAAGACAGGCAGTAATGAGCAGTTCTTC.

This clonotype was counted between two and nine times. This chain joins TRBV7-9 and TRBJ2-5; 7 nucleotides align to TRBD2. The CDR3 has 15 residues. The V gene's germline CDR1 is SEHNR and CDR2 FQNEAQ (reference sequence). V lost 3 bases, J lost 3 bases, and 7 bases stayed unmatched. CDR3 coding DNA: TGTGCCAGCAGCTTCATCCCAGGGAGGGAAGAGACCCAGTACTTC. As protein: CASSFIPGREETQYF.

Only a few counts were recorded for this clonotype. The chain employs TRBV20-1 and TRBJ1-1; D is uncertain. Germline-derived CDR1 and CDR2 are DFQATT and SNEGSKA (reference sequence). The CDR3 is made up of 14 amino acids. Trimming shortened V by 1 base and J by 0 bases, and 9 bases separated the two germline ends. The CDR3 sequence: CSARVVALNTEAFF. The DNA of the CDR3 is TGCAGTGCTAGAGTTGTCGCACTGAACACTGAAGCTTTCTTT.

This clonotype was recorded a few times. The chain carries TRBV4-3 and TRBJ2-1; 8 bases match TRBD2. The V segment lost 0 bases and the J segment 6 bases; nucleotides outside the gene matches: 10. Germline V CDR1 and CDR2: LGHNA, YSLEER. CDR3 size: 17 residues. The CDR3: CASSQDPLRGGGNEQFF. The DNA of the CDR3 is TGCGCCAGCAGCCAAGATCCCCTACGGGGGGGGGGCAATGAGCAGTTCTTC.

The chain couples TRBV7-4 to TRBJ2-7, with D possibly matching TRBD1 (6 bases). Germline V CDR1 and CDR2: SGHVT, SQSDAQ. This CDR3 comprises 15 residues. Trimming took 5 bases from V and 4 from J, leaving 18 bases between them. The CDR3 DNA sequence: TGTGCCAGCAGCCCTTACAGGGCCCTTAGGTACGAGCAGTACGTC. Amino acid sequence: CASSPYRALRYEQYV.

The chain recombines TRBV18 with TRBJ2-3; D remains ambiguous. The CDR3 has 15 amino acids. Trimming shortened V by 6 bases and J by 0 bases, and 13 bases separated the two germline ends. Germline V gene data show CDR1 as KGHSH and CDR2 as LQKENI. The DNA of the CDR3 is TGTGCCAGCTCGTTCTCAGTTATTAGCACAGATACGCAGTATTTT. The encoded protein is CASSFSVISTDTQYF.

The chain employs TRBV7-6 and TRBJ2-1, with D perhaps TRBD2 (7 bases). The CDR3 loop spans 15 amino acids. V was pared by 5 bases and J by 9 bases, with 20 bases between. CDR1 is SGHVS, CDR2 FNYEAQ, per germline. The CDR3 protein is CASSRGGYSGGEQFF. CDR3 nucleotide sequence: TGTGCCAGCAGCAGGGGGGGTTATAGCGGCGGTGAGCAGTTCTTC.

This chain connects TRBV10-3 to TRBJ2-5, with D possibly being TRBD1 (5 bases). Deletions cut 2 bases from V and 4 bases from J, with 20 bases between. This CDR3 has 17 amino acids. Germline V CDR1 and CDR2: ENHRY, SYGVKD. This CDR3 is CAISEDTSPRVGETQYF. Written as DNA, the CDR3 is TGTGCCATCAGTGAGGACACATCGCCCAGGGTTGGAGAGACCCAGTACTTC.

This clonotype was counted many times. This chain joins TRBV5-1 and TRBJ1-1; no clear D. The ends were cut back, 2 bases at V and 3 bases at J, with 11 bases in the middle. The CDR3 has 14 residues. Germline V gives CDR1 SGHRS, CDR2 YFSETQ. CDR3 protein: CASSFRGMDTEAFF. The CDR3 region has the DNA TGCGCCAGCAGCTTCCGGGGTATGGACACTGAAGCTTTCTTT.

This rearrangement joins TRBV11-2 to TRBJ2-7; tentative D call: TRBD1 (6 bases). CDR3 size: 16 residues. Germline V gene data show CDR1 as SGHAT and CDR2 as FQNNGV. Trimming stripped 1 base from V and 2 bases from J, with 15 bases between. The CDR3 DNA reads TGTGCCAGCAGCTTAGGGGCAGCGACAGGACCCTACGAGCAGTACGTC. Its protein is CASSLGAATGPYEQYV.

The rearrangement uses TRBV27 and TRBJ1-1; a weak D match, TRBD1 (6 bases). CDR3 length equals 13 residues. V shed 8 bases and J shed 5 bases, with 15 bases lying between them. Per the germline V gene, CDR1 is MNHEY and CDR2 is SMNVEV (reference sequence). This CDR3 reads CASQPQGFTEAFF. Written as DNA, the CDR3 is TGTGCCAGCCAGCCGCAGGGGTTTACTGAAGCTTTCTTT.